The sequence of this T cell receptor (beta chain) was determined in a study of blood T cell repertoires in COVID-19. At the level of the study: Samples taken during acute and convalescent COVID-19 were collected in the United States, Italy and Spain. Nucleic acid was either cDNA or gDNA, and it came from T cells, B-cell-depleted T cells, or PBMCs.

A single count supports this clone. V shed 5 bases and J shed 1 base, with 12 bases lying between them. This CDR3 has 15 residues. CDR1 is SGHTA, CDR2 FQGNSA, per germline. Original processing notes: Amplification with reference gene primers provided the estimates of nucleated cell counts. The data were produced by immunoSEQ multiplex PCR, yet TCRdb's version contains in-frame clones alone and is incomplete. That table furnishes V, J and clone size, whereas the DNA furnished D and trimming. The sample lists 150,000 to 200,000 clones, more than 80% occurring once. This clonotype was obtained from a man aged 50 to 60 with acute or convalescent COVID-19. The sequenced sample consisted of peripheral blood. V usage is TRBV7-2 and J usage is TRBJ1-3, with D possibly TRBD1 on 5 matching bases. CDR3 DNA sequence: TGTGCCAGCAGCCCCTGGGGGGGGTCTGGAAACACCATATATTTT. It codes for CASSPWGGSGNTIYF.